This T cell receptor beta chain was sequenced in a study of blood T cell repertoires in COVID-19. Study-wide background: In each case, the material was cDNA or gDNA derived from T cells, B-cell-depleted T cells, or PBMCs.

Authors' processing steps: The authors estimated nucleated cell counts from reference gene primer amplification. Using immunoSEQ multiplex PCR, the repertoire was profiled, and TCRdb retains in-frame clones only, with some absent. Clonal size and the V and J genes are those of that table, whereas D and trimming came from the DNA. The sample lists 150,000 to 200,000 clones, 75% to 85% occurring once. Seattle patients were enrolled while actively infected and followed longitudinally. Germline CDR1 is SGHRS and CDR2 is YFSETQ. The CDR3 is made up of 14 amino acids. V gave up 1 base and J gave up 0 bases, with 6 bases separating them. Many counts were recorded for this clone.

The receptor was derived from a woman in her thirties or forties with COVID-19, enrolled during active disease. Sequencing was done on a sample of peripheral blood. The chain couples TRBV5-1 to TRBJ2-3; D might be TRBD2 (6 bases). The CDR3 sequence is CASSLSGSTDTQYF. CDR3 bases: TGCGCCAGCAGCTTGAGCGGGAGCACAGATACGCAGTATTTT.